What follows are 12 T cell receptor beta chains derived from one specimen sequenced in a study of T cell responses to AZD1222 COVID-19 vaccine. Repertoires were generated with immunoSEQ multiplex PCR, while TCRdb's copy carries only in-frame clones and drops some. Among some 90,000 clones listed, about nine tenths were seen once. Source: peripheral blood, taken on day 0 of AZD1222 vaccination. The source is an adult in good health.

The CDR3 spells CASSSIWGDYGYTF. As DNA, the CDR3 is TGTGCCAGCAGCTCCATATGGGGTGACTATGGCTACACCTTC. The genes are TRBV7-2 and TRBJ1-2; the D is unclear. With 4 bases removed from V and 3 bases from J, the gap between germline ends came to 12 bases. Germline CDR1 SGHTA, CDR2 FQGNSA. This CDR3 region has 14 residues.

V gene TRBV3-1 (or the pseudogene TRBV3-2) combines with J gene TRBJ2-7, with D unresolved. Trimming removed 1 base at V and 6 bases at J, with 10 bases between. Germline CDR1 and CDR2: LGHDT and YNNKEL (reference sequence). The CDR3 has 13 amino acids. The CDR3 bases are TGTGCCAGCAGCCAAGGGGGAAGAGGCGAGCAGTACTTC. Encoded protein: CASSQGGRGEQYF.

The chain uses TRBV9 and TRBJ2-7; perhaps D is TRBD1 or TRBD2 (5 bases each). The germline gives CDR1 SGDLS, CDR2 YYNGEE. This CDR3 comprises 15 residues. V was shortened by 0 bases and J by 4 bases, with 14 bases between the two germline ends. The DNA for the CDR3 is TGTGCCAGCAGCGTAGGTATTACCGAGGGGTACGAGCAGTACTTC. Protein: CASSVGITEGYEQYF.

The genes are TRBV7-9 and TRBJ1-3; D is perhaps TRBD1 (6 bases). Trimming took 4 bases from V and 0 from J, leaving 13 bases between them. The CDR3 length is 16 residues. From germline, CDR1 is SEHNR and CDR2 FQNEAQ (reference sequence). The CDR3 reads CASSSLGQTSGNTIYF. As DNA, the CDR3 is TGTGCCAGCAGCTCACTGGGACAAACCTCTGGAAACACCATATATTTT. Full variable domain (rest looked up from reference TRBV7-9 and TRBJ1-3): DTGVSQNPRHKITKRGQNVTFRCDPISEHNRLYWYRQTLGQGPEFLTYFQNEAQLEKSRLLSDRFSAERPKGSFSTLEIQRTEQGDSAMYLCASSSLGQTSGNTIYFGEGSWLTVV.

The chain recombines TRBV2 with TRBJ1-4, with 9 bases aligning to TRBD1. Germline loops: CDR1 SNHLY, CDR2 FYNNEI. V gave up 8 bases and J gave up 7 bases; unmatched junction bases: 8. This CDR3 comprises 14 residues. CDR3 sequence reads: CASGVTGGGEKLFF. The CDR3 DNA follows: TGTGCCAGCGGGGTGACAGGGGGAGGTGAAAAACTGTTTTTT.

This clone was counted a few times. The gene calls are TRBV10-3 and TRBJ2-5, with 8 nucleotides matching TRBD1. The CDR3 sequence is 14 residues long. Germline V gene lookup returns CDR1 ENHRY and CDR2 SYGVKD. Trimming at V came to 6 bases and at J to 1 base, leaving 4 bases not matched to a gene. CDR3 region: CAIRAQGVQETQYF. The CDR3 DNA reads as TGTGCCATCAGGGCACAGGGGGTCCAAGAGACCCAGTACTTC.

For the CDR3, the DNA is TGTGCCAGCAGTGAAGGGTACGGGGGGATTTACAATGAGCAGTTCTTC. This gives the protein CASSEGYGGIYNEQFF. The chain joins TRBV6-1 to TRBJ2-1; 7 positions agree with TRBD2. Per germline, CDR1 MNHNS and CDR2 SASEGT. CDR3 size: 16 residues. The ends lost 1 base at V and 4 bases at J; junction bases unmatched: 7.

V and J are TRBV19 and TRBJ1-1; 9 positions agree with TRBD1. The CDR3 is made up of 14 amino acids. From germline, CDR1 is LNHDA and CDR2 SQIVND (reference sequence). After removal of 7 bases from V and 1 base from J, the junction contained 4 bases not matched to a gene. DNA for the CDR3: TGTGCCAGTAATATGGGACAGGGGAACACTGAAGCTTTCTTT. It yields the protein CASNMGQGNTEAFF.

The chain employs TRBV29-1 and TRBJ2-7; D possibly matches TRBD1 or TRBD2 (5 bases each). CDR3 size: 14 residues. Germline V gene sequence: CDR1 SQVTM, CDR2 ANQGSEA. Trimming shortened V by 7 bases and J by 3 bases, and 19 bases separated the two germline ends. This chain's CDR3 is CSAESGDGLYEQYF. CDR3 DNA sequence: TGCAGCGCCGAGAGTGGGGACGGACTCTACGAGCAGTACTTC.

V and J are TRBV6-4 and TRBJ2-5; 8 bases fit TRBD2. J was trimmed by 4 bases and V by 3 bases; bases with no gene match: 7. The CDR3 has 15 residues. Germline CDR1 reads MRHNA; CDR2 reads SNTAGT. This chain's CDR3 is CASSESSGKGETQYF. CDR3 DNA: TGTGCCAGCAGTGAGAGTAGCGGGAAAGGAGAGACCCAGTACTTC.

The CDR3 loop is CSLTRGNYGYTF. CDR3 nucleotides: TGCAGCCTTACCCGGGGAAACTATGGCTACACCTTC. The rearrangement uses TRBV29-1 and TRBJ1-2; D not certain. The CDR3 totals 12 residues. V was clipped by 8 bases and J by 2 bases, with 12 bases between them. The germline V gene encodes CDR1 SQVTM and CDR2 ANQGSEA.

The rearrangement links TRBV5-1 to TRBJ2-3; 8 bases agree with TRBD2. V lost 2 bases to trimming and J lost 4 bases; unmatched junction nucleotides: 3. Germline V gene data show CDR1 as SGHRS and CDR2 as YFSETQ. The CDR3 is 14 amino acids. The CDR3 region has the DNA TGCGCCAGCAGCTTCGGACTAGCCTCAGATACGCAGTATTTT. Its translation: CASSFGLASDTQYF. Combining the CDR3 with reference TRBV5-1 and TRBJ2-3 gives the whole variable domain KAGVTQTPRYLIKTRGQQVTLSCSPISGHRSVSWYQQTPGQGLQFLFEYFSETQRNKGNFPGRFSGRQFSNSRSEMNVSTLELGDSALYLCASSFGLASDTQYFGPGTRLTVL.